This T cell receptor beta chain was recovered during a study of T cell changes during pregnancy in multiple sclerosis. Assay: immunoSEQ multiplex PCR; the TCRdb copy retains only in-frame clones and omits some. Found here are some 56,000 clones, over 80% of them singletons; the top ten hold about 0.6%. The V gene's germline CDR1 is ENHRY and CDR2 SYGVKD. This CDR3 spans 11 amino acids. V dropped 3 bases and J dropped 12 bases, with 12 bases sitting between them. The specimen was CD4+ T cells from peripheral blood mononuclear cells, collected after pregnancy. The chain uses TRBV10-3 and TRBJ2-7; D might be TRBD2 (6 bases). This clonotype was sampled from a female donor with multiple sclerosis, enrolled in a pregnancy study. CDR3 loop: CAISDRDFPYF. The CDR3 DNA reads as TGTGCCATCAGTGACCGGGACTTTCCGTACTTC.